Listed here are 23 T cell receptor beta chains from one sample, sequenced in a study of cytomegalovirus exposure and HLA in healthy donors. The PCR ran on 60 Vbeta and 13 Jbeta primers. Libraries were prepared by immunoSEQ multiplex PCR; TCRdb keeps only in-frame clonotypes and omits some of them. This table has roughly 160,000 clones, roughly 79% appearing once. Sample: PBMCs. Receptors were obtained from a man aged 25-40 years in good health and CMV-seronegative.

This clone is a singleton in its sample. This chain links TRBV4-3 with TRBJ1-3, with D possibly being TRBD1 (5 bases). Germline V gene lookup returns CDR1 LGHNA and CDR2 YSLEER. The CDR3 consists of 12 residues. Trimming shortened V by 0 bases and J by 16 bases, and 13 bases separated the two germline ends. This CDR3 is CASSQDWGARYF. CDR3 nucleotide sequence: TGCGCCAGCAGCCAAGATTGGGGCGCGCGCTATTTT.

CDR3 sequence (DNA): TGCGCCAGCAGCTTGGCCCCCGACGAGCAGTACTTC. Residues: CASSLAPDEQYF. The J gene is TRBJ2-7, the V gene TRBV5-1; no clear D gene. Per germline, CDR1 SGHRS and CDR2 YFSETQ. Trimming removed 0 bases from V and 5 bases from J, with 6 bases in between. The CDR3 sequence is 12 residues long.

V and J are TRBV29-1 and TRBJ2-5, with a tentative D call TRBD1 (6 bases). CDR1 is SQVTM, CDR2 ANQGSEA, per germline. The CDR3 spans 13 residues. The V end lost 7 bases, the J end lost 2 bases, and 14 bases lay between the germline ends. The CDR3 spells CSGRTALQETQYF. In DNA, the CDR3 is TGCAGCGGAAGGACAGCTCTTCAAGAGACCCAGTACTTC.

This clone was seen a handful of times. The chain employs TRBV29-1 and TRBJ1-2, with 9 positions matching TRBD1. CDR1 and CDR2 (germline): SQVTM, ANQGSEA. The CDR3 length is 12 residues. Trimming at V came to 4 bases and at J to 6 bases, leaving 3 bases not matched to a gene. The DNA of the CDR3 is TGCAGCGTTGGGGACAGGGCGGATGGCTACACCTTC. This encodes CSVGDRADGYTF.

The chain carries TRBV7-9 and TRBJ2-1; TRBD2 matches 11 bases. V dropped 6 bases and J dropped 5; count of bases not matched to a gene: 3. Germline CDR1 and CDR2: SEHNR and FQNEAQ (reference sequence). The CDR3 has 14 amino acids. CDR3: CASRIAGGDNEQFF. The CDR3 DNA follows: TGTGCCAGCAGAATAGCGGGAGGGGACAATGAGCAGTTCTTC.

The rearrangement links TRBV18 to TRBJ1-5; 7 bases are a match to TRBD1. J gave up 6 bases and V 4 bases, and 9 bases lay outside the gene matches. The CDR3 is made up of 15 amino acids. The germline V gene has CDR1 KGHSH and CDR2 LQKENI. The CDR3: CASSLGQERPQPQHF. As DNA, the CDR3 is TGTGCCAGCTCACTAGGACAGGAACGGCCTCAGCCCCAGCATTTT.

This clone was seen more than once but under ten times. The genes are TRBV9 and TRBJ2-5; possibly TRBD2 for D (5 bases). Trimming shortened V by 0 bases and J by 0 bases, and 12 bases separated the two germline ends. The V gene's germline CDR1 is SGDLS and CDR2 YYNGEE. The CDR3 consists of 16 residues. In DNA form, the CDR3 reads TGTGCCAGCAGCGTAGCTGGAGGTCAAAACCAAGAGACCCAGTACTTC. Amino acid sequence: CASSVAGGQNQETQYF. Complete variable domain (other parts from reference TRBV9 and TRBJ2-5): DSGVTQTPKHLITATGQRVTLRCSPRSGDLSVYWYQQSLDQGLQFLIQYYNGEERAKGNILERFSAQQFPDLHSELNLSSLELGDSALYFCASSVAGGQNQETQYFGPGTRLLVL.

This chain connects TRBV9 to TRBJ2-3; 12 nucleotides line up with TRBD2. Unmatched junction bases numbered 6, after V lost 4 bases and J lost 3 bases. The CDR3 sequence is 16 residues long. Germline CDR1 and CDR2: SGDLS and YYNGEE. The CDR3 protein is CASSLGLAGGTDTQYF. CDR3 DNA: TGTGCCAGCAGCTTGGGTCTAGCGGGGGGGACAGATACGCAGTATTTT.

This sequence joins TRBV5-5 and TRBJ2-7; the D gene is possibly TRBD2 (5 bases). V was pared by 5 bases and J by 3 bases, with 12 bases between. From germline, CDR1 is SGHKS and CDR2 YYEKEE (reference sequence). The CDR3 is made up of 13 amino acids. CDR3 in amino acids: CASSGPGNYEQYF. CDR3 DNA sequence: TGTGCCAGCAGTGGGCCGGGGAACTACGAGCAGTACTTC.

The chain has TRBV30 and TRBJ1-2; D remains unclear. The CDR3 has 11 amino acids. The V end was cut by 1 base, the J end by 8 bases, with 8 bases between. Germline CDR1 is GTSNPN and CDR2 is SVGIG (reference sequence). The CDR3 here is CAWSALYGYTF. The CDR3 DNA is TGTGCCTGGAGTGCCCTATACGGCTACACCTTC.

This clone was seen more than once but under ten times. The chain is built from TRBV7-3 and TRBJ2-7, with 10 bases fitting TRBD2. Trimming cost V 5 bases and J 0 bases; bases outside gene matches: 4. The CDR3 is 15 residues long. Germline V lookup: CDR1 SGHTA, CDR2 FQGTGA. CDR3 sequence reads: CASSPSGSRSYEQYF. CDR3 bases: TGTGCCAGCAGCCCTAGCGGGAGCCGCTCCTACGAGCAGTACTTC.

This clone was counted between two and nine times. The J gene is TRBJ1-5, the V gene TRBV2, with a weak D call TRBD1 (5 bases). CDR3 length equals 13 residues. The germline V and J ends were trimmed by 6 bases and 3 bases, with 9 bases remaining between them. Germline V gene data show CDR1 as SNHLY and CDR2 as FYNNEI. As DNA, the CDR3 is TGTGCCAGCAGGGGGACTTTCAATCAGCCCCAGCATTTT. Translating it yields CASRGTFNQPQHF.

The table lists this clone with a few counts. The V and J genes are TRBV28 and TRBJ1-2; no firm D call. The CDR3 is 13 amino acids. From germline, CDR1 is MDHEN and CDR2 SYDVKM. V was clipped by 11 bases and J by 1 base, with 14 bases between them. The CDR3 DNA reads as TGTGCCGCGGGAGGCGGGTATAACTATGGCTACACCTTC. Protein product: CAAGGGYNYGYTF.

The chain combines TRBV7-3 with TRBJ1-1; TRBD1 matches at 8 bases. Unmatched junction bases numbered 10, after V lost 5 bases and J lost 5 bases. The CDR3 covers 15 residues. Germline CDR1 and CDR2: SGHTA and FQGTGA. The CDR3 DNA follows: TGTGCCAGCAGCCCCAGGGCGGGACAGGTAACTGAAGCTTTCTTT. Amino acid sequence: CASSPRAGQVTEAFF.

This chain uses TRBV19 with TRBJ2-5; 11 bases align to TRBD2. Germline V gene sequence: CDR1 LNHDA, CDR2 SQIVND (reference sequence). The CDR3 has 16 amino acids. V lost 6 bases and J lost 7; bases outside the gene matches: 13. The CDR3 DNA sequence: TGTGCCAGTAGGCTGGGACTAGCGGTCCCCCCCAGGACCCAGTACTTC. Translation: CASRLGLAVPPRTQYF.

CDR3 loop: CAVSQGAPVEQYF. CDR3 DNA sequence: TGTGCCGTCTCCCAGGGGGCCCCGGTCGAGCAGTACTTC. The chain recombines TRBV10-3 with TRBJ2-7; 8 nucleotides agree with TRBD1. This CDR3 has 13 residues. Germline V gene lookup returns CDR1 ENHRY and CDR2 SYGVKD. V shed 11 bases, J shed 6 bases, and the junction held 12 bases outside the gene matches.

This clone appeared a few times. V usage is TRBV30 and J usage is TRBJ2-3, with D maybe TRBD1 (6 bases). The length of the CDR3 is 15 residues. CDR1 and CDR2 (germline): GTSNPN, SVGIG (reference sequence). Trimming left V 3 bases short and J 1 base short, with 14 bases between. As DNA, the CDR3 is TGTGCCTGGAGCCAGGGGAGTTCGCGCACAGATACGCAGTATTTT. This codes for CAWSQGSSRTDTQYF.

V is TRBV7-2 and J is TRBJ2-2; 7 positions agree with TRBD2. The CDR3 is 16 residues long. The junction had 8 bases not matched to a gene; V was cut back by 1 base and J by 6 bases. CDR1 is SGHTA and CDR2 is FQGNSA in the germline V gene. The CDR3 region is CASSLVAIGGAGELFF. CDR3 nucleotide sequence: TGTGCCAGCAGCTTAGTGGCCATTGGGGGGGCCGGGGAGCTGTTTTTT. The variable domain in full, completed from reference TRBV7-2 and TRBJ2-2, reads GAGVSQSPSNKVTEKGKDVELRCDPISGHTALYWYRQSLGQGLEFLIYFQGNSAPDKSGLPSDRFSAERTGGSVSTLTIQRTQQEDSAVYLCASSLVAIGGAGELFFGEGSRLTVL.

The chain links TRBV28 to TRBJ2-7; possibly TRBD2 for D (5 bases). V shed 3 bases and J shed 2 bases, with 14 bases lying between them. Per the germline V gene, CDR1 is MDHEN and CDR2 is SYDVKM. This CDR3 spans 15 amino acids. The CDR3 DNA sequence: TGTGCCAGCAGTTTGCCAACCAGCGGTGCCTACGAGCAGTACTTC. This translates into CASSLPTSGAYEQYF.

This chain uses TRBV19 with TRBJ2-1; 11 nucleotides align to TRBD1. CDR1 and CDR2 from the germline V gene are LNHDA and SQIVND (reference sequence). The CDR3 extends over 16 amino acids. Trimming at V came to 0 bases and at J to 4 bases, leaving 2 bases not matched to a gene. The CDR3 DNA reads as TGTGCCAGTAGTATAGATGGGACAGGGGGTTACAATGAGCAGTTCTTC. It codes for CASSIDGTGGYNEQFF.

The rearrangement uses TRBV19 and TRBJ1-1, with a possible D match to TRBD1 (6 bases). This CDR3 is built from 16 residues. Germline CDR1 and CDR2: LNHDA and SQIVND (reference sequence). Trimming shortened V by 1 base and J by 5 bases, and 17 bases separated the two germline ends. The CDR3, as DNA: TGTGCCAGTAGTATAGTTTGGCTGGCAGGGGATACTGAAGCTTTCTTT. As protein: CASSIVWLAGDTEAFF.

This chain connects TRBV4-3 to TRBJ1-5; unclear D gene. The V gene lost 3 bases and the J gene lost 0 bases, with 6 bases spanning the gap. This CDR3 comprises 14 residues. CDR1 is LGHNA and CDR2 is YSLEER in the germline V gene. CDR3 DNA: TGCGCCAGCAGCCACGAGTATAGCAATCAGCCCCAGCATTTT. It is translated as CASSHEYSNQPQHF.

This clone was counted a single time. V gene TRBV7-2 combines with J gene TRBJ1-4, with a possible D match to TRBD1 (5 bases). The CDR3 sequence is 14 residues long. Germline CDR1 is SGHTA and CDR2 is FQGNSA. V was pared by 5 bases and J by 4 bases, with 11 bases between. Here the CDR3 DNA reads TGTGCCAGCAGCCTTTACAGGTTTAATGAAAAACTGTTTTTT. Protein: CASSLYRFNEKLFF.